This entry features one TCR beta chain sequence. What it binds is not known. TCRdb analysed the reads with MiXCR anew, one entry per CDR3 protein. The sample records about 830,000 distinct CDR3 sequences, about 31% being singletons. This entry belongs to a study of T cell repertoires in cytomegalovirus infection. Study details: CMV epitopes, recently identified HLA-C-restricted and well-studied HLA-B-restricted, were used.

Trimming took 5 bases from V and 4 from J; bases not matched to a gene: 13. This CDR3 region has 17 residues. Per the germline V gene, CDR1 is SGHVS and CDR2 is FQNEAQ. Sequenced material: cultured CD8+ T cells from PBMCs, taken from culture after CMV antigen stimulation. The V and J genes are TRBV7-8 and TRBJ2-1; 8 bases are a match to TRBD2. This receptor was taken from a human donor in good health (CMV status not recorded). Some clones in this sample may be carry-over from other donors' samples. In DNA form, the CDR3 reads TGTGCCAGCAGCCTCCGGGCGGGGGGCCCTCCATACAATGAGCAGTTCTTC. It translates to CASSLRAGGPPYNEQFF.